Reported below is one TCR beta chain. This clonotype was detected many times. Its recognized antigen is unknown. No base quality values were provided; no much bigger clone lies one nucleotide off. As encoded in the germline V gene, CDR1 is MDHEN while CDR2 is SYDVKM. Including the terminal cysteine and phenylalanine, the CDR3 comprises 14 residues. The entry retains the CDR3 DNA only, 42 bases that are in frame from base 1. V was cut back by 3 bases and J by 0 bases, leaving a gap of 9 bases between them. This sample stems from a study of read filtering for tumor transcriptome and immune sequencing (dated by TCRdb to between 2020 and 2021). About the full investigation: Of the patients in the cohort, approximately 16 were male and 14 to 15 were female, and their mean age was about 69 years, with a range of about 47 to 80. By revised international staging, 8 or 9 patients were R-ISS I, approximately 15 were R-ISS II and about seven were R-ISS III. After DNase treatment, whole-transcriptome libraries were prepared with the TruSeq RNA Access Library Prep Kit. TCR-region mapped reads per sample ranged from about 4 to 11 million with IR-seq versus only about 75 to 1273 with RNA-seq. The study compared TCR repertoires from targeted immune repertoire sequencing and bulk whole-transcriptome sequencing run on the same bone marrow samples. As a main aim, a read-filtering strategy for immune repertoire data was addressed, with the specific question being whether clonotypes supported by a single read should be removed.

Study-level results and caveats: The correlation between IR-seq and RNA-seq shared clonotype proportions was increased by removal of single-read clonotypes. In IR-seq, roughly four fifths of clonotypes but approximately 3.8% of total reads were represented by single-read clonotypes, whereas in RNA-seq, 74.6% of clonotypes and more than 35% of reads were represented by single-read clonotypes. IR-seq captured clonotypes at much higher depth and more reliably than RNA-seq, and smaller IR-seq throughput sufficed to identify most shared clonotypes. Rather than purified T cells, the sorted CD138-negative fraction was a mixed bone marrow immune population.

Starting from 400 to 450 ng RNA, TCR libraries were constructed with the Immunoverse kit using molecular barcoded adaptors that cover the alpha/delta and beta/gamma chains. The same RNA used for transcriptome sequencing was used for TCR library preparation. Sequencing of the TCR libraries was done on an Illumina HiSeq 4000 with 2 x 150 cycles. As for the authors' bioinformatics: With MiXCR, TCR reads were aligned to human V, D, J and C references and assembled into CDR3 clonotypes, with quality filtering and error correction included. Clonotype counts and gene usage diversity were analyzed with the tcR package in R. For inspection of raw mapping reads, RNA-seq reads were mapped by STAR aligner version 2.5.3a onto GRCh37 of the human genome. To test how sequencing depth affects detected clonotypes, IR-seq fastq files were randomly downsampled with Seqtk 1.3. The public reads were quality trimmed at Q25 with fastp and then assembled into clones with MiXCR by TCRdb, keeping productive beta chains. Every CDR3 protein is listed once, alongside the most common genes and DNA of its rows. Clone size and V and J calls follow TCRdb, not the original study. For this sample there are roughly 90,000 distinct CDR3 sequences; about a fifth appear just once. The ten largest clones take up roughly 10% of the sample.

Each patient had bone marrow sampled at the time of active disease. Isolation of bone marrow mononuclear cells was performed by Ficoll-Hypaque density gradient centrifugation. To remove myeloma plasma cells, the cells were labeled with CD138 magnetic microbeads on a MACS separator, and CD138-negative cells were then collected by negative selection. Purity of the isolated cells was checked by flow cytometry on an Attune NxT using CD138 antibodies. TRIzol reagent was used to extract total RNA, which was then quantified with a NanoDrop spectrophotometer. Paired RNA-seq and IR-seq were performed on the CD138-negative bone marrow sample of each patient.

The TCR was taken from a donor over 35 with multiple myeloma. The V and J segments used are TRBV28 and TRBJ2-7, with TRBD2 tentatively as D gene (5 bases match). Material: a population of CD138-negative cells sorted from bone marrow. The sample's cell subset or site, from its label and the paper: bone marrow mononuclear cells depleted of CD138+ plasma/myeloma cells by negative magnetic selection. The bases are TGTGCCAGCAGTTTCGGGGTATACTCCTACGAGCAGTACTTC. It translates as CASSFGVYSYEQYF.